This T cell receptor beta chain was retrieved from a study of persistence of HIV-infected CD4 T cells. The overall study: Multiple blood draws of up to 180 mL, except two donors with single leukapheresis.

This was the immunoSEQ version 4 assay in survey mode. Some clones are missing from TCRdb's copy, which holds only in-frame ones; the method was immunoSEQ multiplex PCR. This table has 40,000 to 45,000 clones, approximately 90% appearing once. Anti-CD3/anti-CD28 beads served as a nonspecific positive control stimulus. CD4+ T cells upregulating both CD40 ligand and CD69 were sorted as responding cells. Study conclusions and caveats: TCR oligoclonality correlated with proviral oligoclonality in the same sorted populations.

Concerning this clone: Its antigen is as yet unknown.

This sequence was found in an adult man with HIV who was CMV-seropositive. The starting material was CD4+ T cells sorted from PBMCs after approximately 19-hour stimulation, obtained from a patient who received antiretroviral therapy.

The CDR3 nucleotides are TGTGCCAGCAGCCCCCGAGAACTAGCCGGGGAGCTGTTTTTT. This encodes CASSPRELAGELFF. The chain has TRBV7-6 and TRBJ2-2, with D possibly TRBD2 on 5 matching bases. The CDR3 contains 14 residues. Trimming cost V 5 bases and J 6 bases, with 13 bases left between them. From germline, CDR1 is SGHVS and CDR2 FNYEAQ.